The source of this T cell receptor (beta chain) is a study of blood T cell repertoires in COVID-19. The wider study: The United States, Italy and Spain provided the acute and convalescent COVID-19 samples. T cells, B-cell-depleted T cells, or PBMCs provided the cDNA or gDNA that served as material.

Trimming shortened V by 5 bases and J by 7 bases, and 20 bases separated the two germline ends. The V gene's germline CDR1 is SGHTA and CDR2 FQGTGA. CDR3 length equals 16 residues. Authors' data handling: Estimates of nucleated cell counts were drawn from the amplification of reference gene primers. Sequencing was performed with immunoSEQ multiplex PCR; in TCRdb, only in-frame clones are kept and a portion is missing. The D gene and trimming were derived from the DNA, and the V and J assignments and clone size from that table. The repertoire consists of some 150,000 clones, with about 80% occurring once and the leading ten covering 4%.

The clonotype was recovered from a woman in her sixties or seventies with acute or convalescent COVID-19. The chain has TRBV7-3 and TRBJ2-2, with D hard to call. Sequencing was performed on peripheral blood. CDR3 amino acids: CASSPSDRLRGGELFF. The CDR3 DNA is TGTGCCAGCAGCCCTTCCGACCGCCTCCGAGGCGGGGAGCTGTTTTTT.